Listed here are 3 T cell receptor beta chains from one sample, sequenced in a study of read filtering for tumor transcriptome and immune sequencing. The library was built from around 0.4 ug RNA with molecular barcoded adaptors for alpha/delta and beta/gamma chains. One entry per CDR3 protein results from TCRdb running MiXCR on the reads. This sample has under 150,000 distinct CDR3 sequences, with around 14% found just once. The sequencing sample was made of a population of CD138-negative cells sorted from bone marrow. These TCRs come from a donor at least 40 years old with multiple myeloma.

This clonotype was recorded at least ten times. The rearrangement uses TRBV5-4 and TRBJ2-5, with 9 bases lining up with TRBD2. The CDR3 has 15 amino acids. Germline loops: CDR1 SGHNT, CDR2 YYREEE (reference sequence). After removal of 4 bases from V and 5 bases from J, the junction contained 9 bases not matched to a gene. CDR3: CASSRDAGGGETQYF. CDR3 nucleotide sequence: TGTGCCAGCAGCCGGGATGCGGGAGGGGGGGAGACCCAGTACTTC.

This clonotype was recorded many times. The chain combines TRBV5-1 with TRBJ2-6; the D gene is possibly TRBD1 (8 bases). V lost 4 bases to trimming and J lost 1 base, with 27 bases between them. CDR3 length: 21 amino acids. CDR1 is SGHRS, CDR2 YFSETQ, per germline. CDR3 coding DNA: TGCGCCAGCAGCCCCCGGGACAGGCTTCGCTCGGGACTATCTGGGGCCAACGTCCTGACTTTC. Its protein product is CASSPRDRLRSGLSGANVLTF. Using reference TRBV5-1 and TRBJ2-6 for the parts outside the CDR3, the full variable domain is KAGVTQTPRYLIKTRGQQVTLSCSPISGHRSVSWYQQTPGQGLQFLFEYFSETQRNKGNFPGRFSGRQFSNSRSEMNVSTLELGDSALYLCASSPRDRLRSGLSGANVLTFGAGSRLTVL.

This clonotype was counted ten times or more. This sequence joins TRBV27 and TRBJ2-6; D gene unclear. In germline, CDR1 is MNHEY, CDR2 SMNVEV (reference sequence). V was trimmed by 4 bases and J by 0 bases, leaving 4 bases between them. The CDR3 sequence is 14 residues long. CDR3 loop: CASSWNSGANVLTF. For the CDR3, the DNA is TGTGCCAGCAGTTGGAACTCTGGGGCCAACGTCCTGACTTTC.